The subject of this entry is one T cell receptor (beta chain). This receptor's antigen is unknown. No much larger clone exists at a distance of one base, and base qualities are not known. What this sample's treatment or condition label stands for: suppressive antiretroviral therapy. A pool of overlapping HIV-1 Gag 15-mer peptides was used at approximately 0.93 ug per peptide per mL for cell stimulation. Responding CD4+ T cells were sorted by upregulation of both CD40 ligand and CD69. HIV-1-infected adults in whom suppressive ART had been started during chronic infection were enrolled as participants. For at least 4 years, participants had undetectable plasma HIV-1 RNA, below 50 copies/mL. To be included, participants needed a CD4+ T cell count above 400 cells/uL and a positive CMV serology. Before stimulation, PBMCs were isolated using density centrifugation and depleted of CD8+ T cells. For roughly 18 hours, CD8-depleted PBMCs were stimulated with anti-CD28/CD49d costimulation, a CD40-blocking antibody, and enfuvirtide, which was added to prevent new infections. Sorting was done on either a Beckman Coulter MoFlo Legacy or an XDP sorter, and propidium iodide was used to exclude dead cells. For samples with more than one million cells, genomic DNA was extracted with the QIAamp DNA Mini Kit, and for all other samples the Quick-DNA Microprep Kit was used.

The germline V gene gives CDR1 as KGHDR and CDR2 as SFDVKD. Inclusive of the bounding cysteine and phenylalanine, the CDR3 is 15 residues long. The only DNA kept is the CDR3, 45 bases in frame from the first base. Trimming leaves V shorter by 3 bases and J shorter by 3 bases, with the junction holding 2 bases beyond the gene matches. TCRbeta repertoires were sequenced from genomic DNA with the immunoSEQ hsTCRB assay version 4 in survey mode. For TCRbeta sequencing, genomic DNA was diluted to roughly 11 ng/uL, and up to 1 ug was used per sample. In the source study's methods: TCRbeta data analysis was done in ImmunoSeq Analyzer 3.0, and diversity was calculated on productive nucleotide rearrangements. The improved Chao index was used to estimate lower-bound TCR diversity, and the Gini coefficient was used to estimate clonality using the Immunarch R package. When different nucleotide rearrangements encoded the same CDR3beta amino acid sequence, each rearrangement was treated as a distinct clonotype. Differential abundance analysis found TCRbeta sequences that were significantly enriched in antigen-responding cells compared with anti-CD3/anti-CD28-activated cells. GLIPH2 grouped TCRs by predicted peptide-MHC specificity, both within each participant and across combined participant data sets. Held by TCRdb, this immuneACCESS table contains in-frame sequences only and omits some clones. Under half of the omission traces to an unresolved V gene where checked; the cause of the rest is unknown. V, J and clone size are taken as reported in that table, and D and trimming were inferred from the DNA itself. Present in this sample are tens of thousands of clones, 65% to 75% of which were seen just once. Clones ranked in the top ten supply 1.4% of the sample.

The data originate from a study of persistence of HIV-infected CD4 T cells (TCRdb year 2020). General notes on the study: The median time the participants had spent on suppressive ART was over six years. Peripheral blood samples of up to roughly 180 mL were collected at multiple time points, except for a couple of participants, who underwent leukapheresis at a single time point. CMV- and HIV-1 Gag-responding CD4+ T cells were isolated from ART-treated individuals so that antigen-driven clonal expansion of HIV-1-infected cells could be examined. The clonality of all cells in each sorted population was measured by TCRbeta sequencing, and the clonality of infected cells was measured by proviral sequencing. In the cross-participant TCR cluster analysis, about eight participants were included for CMV and 6 or 7 participants were included for Gag. On the study overall, not on this receptor specifically: A correlation was observed between TCR oligoclonality and proviral oligoclonality within the same sorted populations. TCRbeta richness in CMV- and Gag-responding cells was significantly lower than in anti-CD3/anti-CD28-responding cells; CMV-responding cells had higher oligoclonality than CD3/CD28-stimulated and Gag-responding cells. Enrichment of degenerate expanded CDR3beta sequences was found in antigen-responding cells, suggesting convergent selection of CD4+ responses to CMV and Gag. Bulk TCR analyses could not be limited to the rare CMV-responding cells that actually contained HIV-1 proviruses. Only a small number of individuals took part in the study, and only a limited range of antigens was tested.

Here the sequenced sample was CD4+ T cells sorted from PBMCs after roughly 19-hour stimulation, taken from a patient who received antiretroviral therapy. In light of the paper, this sample's cell subset or site label describes: CD40L+CD69+ CD4 T cells responding to HIV-1 Gag peptides. Recombination connected TRBV24-1 to TRBJ2-7, and 12 junction bases match TRBD2. The TCR comes from an adult man with HIV who was CMV-seropositive. The DNA reads TGTGCCACCAGTGATCGGACTAGCGGGGACTACGAGCAGTACTTC. It translates to CATSDRTSGDYEQYF.